The TCR beta chain under discussion was sequenced for a study of cytomegalovirus exposure and HLA in healthy donors. The V and J ends lost 2 bases and 3 bases respectively, with 12 bases between them. Germline V gene sequence: CDR1 SGHTS, CDR2 YDEGEE. The CDR3 loop spans 14 amino acids. PCR primers comprised 60 Vbeta and 13 Jbeta primers. Using immunoSEQ multiplex PCR, the repertoire was profiled, and TCRdb retains in-frame clones only, with some absent. This sample has about 170,000 clones; roughly 80% occur once, and the top ten carry approximately 0.8%. The sample consisted of PBMCs. The clonotype originates from a woman under 30 in good health and CMV-seronegative. V is TRBV5-8 and J is TRBJ2-7, with a weak D call TRBD1 (6 bases). The CDR3 nucleotides read TGTGCCAGCAGCTTTCGCCAGGGGTACTACGAGCAGTACTTC. Translated, it gives CASSFRQGYYEQYF.